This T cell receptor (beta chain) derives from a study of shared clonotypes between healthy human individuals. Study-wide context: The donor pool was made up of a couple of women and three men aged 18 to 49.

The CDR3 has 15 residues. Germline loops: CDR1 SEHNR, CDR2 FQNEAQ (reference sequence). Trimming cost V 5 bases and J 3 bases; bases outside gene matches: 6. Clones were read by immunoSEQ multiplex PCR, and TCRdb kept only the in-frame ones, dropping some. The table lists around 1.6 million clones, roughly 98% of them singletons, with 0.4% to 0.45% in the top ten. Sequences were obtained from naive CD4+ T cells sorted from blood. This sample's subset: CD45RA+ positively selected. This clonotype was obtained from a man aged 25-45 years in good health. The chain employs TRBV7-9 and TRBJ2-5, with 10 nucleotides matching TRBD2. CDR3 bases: TGTGCCAGCAGCCCGACTAGCGGGTATGAAGAGACCCAGTACTTC. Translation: CASSPTSGYEETQYF.